Presented here are 17 T cell receptor beta chains from one specimen sequenced in a study of cytomegalovirus exposure and HLA in healthy donors. This PCR relied on a set of 60 Vbeta primers and 13 Jbeta primers. Using immunoSEQ multiplex PCR, the repertoire was profiled, and TCRdb retains in-frame clones only, with some absent. There are about 140,000 clones in the sample; around three quarters occur only once, and 6.8% lies in the top ten. Sequenced input: PBMCs. All receptors derive from a man aged 35 to 55 in good health and CMV-seropositive.

The V gene is TRBV28, the J gene TRBJ1-5, with D uncertain. CDR1 is MDHEN and CDR2 is SYDVKM in the germline V gene. This CDR3 is 13 amino acids long. Trimming stripped 1 base from V and 6 bases from J, with 7 bases between. CDR3 region: CASSLLSGQPQHF. In DNA, the CDR3 is TGTGCCAGCAGTTTATTATCAGGTCAGCCCCAGCATTTT.

This clone was seen once. The chain links TRBV6-5 to TRBJ1-2; D is unresolved. The CDR3 length is 13 residues. Trimming cost V 0 bases and J 6 bases, with 8 bases left between them. The germline CDR1 and CDR2 sequences are MNHEY and SVGAGI. Here the CDR3 reads CASSYSAGNGYTF. CDR3 bases: TGTGCCAGCAGTTACTCGGCAGGAAATGGCTACACCTTC.

The rearrangement uses TRBV7-2 and TRBJ1-1; TRBD1 might be the D (5 bases). The CDR3 runs to 15 residues. Trimming took off 0 bases at V and 1 base at J, with 9 bases between the two ends. CDR1 and CDR2 from the germline V gene are SGHTA and FQGNSA. The CDR3 DNA reads TGTGCCAGCAGCTTAGCTGGGGCCTCGAACACTGAAGCTTTCTTT. This gives the protein CASSLAGASNTEAFF.

This chain links TRBV7-6 with TRBJ1-4; maybe TRBD1 (5 bases). This CDR3 contains 13 residues. Between the trimmed V and J ends, which lost 0 bases and 6 bases, there was a span of 5 bases. CDR1 and CDR2 (germline): SGHVS, FNYEAQ. This chain's CDR3 is CASSLAGDEKLFF. The CDR3 DNA is TGTGCCAGCAGCTTAGCAGGGGATGAAAAACTGTTTTTT.

The J gene is TRBJ2-7, the V gene TRBV27, with D maybe TRBD2 (5 bases). CDR3 length: 13 amino acids. CDR1 is MNHEY, CDR2 SMNVEV, per germline (reference sequence). Trimming cost V 4 bases and J 4 bases, with 11 bases left between them. CDR3 in DNA: TGTGCCAGCAGTTACGGGGATGTATACGAGCAGTACTTC. Amino acid sequence: CASSYGDVYEQYF.

The V gene is TRBV6-1, the J gene TRBJ1-2; 8 bases agree with TRBD1. The trim removed 5 bases at V and 4 bases at J, leaving 9 bases unmatched. CDR3 length: 15 amino acids. Per germline, CDR1 MNHNS and CDR2 SASEGT. Written as DNA, the CDR3 is TGTGCCAGCAGTACAAATCGAGGACAGGGCTATGGCTACACCTTC. As protein: CASSTNRGQGYGYTF.

This clone was observed a handful of times. The gene calls are TRBV25-1 and TRBJ1-2; D is perhaps TRBD1 (6 bases). The germline V and J ends were trimmed by 6 bases and 6 bases, with 11 bases remaining between them. Per the germline V gene, CDR1 is MGHDK and CDR2 is SYGVNS. The CDR3 has 12 amino acids. The CDR3 reads CASRRDIDGYTF. The CDR3 nucleotides are TGTGCCAGCAGACGGGACATTGATGGCTACACCTTC.

The J gene is TRBJ1-2, the V gene TRBV7-8; D unresolved. Germline values: CDR1 SGHVS, CDR2 FQNEAQ. V lost 5 bases to trimming and J lost 7 bases, with 17 bases between them. The CDR3 is 14 residues long. This CDR3 reads CASSAGLLAAGYTF. Written as DNA, the CDR3 is TGTGCCAGCAGCGCCGGACTGCTTGCTGCTGGCTACACCTTC.

The V gene is TRBV18, the J gene TRBJ2-7; D is possibly TRBD2 (7 bases). The CDR3 totals 14 residues. Trimming stripped 1 base from V and 4 bases from J, with 11 bases between. CDR1 and CDR2 (germline): KGHSH, LQKENI. CDR3 region: CASSPQGGGYEQYF. CDR3 coding DNA: TGTGCCAGCTCACCACAGGGAGGGGGGTACGAGCAGTACTTC.

The V and J genes are TRBV28 and TRBJ2-7, with D possibly being TRBD2 (5 bases). Trimming pared 10 bases from V and 3 bases from J, leaving 16 bases between. The CDR3 covers 13 residues. Germline CDR1 reads MDHEN; CDR2 reads SYDVKM. CDR3 loop: CAIGGRVYYEQYF. The CDR3 DNA reads TGTGCCATTGGCGGGCGGGTTTACTACGAGCAGTACTTC.

The chain combines TRBV4-2 with TRBJ2-1; 14 nucleotides match TRBD2. Germline V gene data show CDR1 as LGHNA and CDR2 as YNFKEQ. This CDR3 is built from 16 residues. Trimming at V came to 4 bases and at J to 8 bases, leaving 7 bases not matched to a gene. CDR3 loop: CASSLSGTSGSDEQFF. The DNA for the CDR3 is TGTGCCAGCAGCCTATCAGGGACTAGCGGGAGCGATGAGCAGTTCTTC.

The chain links TRBV2 to TRBJ2-5; possible D gene TRBD1, 6 bases. Germline CDR1 is SNHLY and CDR2 is FYNNEI. The ends were cut back, 5 bases at V and 5 bases at J, with 15 bases in the middle. The CDR3 runs to 14 residues. CDR3 residues: CASSSEQGVETQYF. For the CDR3, the DNA is TGTGCCAGCAGTTCGGAACAGGGAGTTGAGACCCAGTACTTC. The complete variable domain, with remaining parts taken from reference TRBV2 and TRBJ2-5, reads EPEVTQTPSHQVTQMGQEVILRCVPISNHLYFYWYRQILGQKVEFLVSFYNNEISEKSEIFDDQFSVERPDGSNFTLKIRSTKLEDSAMYFCASSSEQGVETQYFGPGTRLLVL.

The V gene is TRBV5-1, the J gene TRBJ1-5; D is uncertain. Looked up from germline, CDR1 is SGHRS and CDR2 is YFSETQ. This CDR3 has 14 residues. Trimming shortened V by 0 bases and J by 0 bases, and 4 bases separated the two germline ends. The CDR3 loop is CASSLGYSNQPQHF. In DNA, the CDR3 is TGCGCCAGCAGCTTGGGTTATAGCAATCAGCCCCAGCATTTT. Variable domain in full (rest from reference TRBV5-1 and TRBJ1-5): KAGVTQTPRYLIKTRGQQVTLSCSPISGHRSVSWYQQTPGQGLQFLFEYFSETQRNKGNFPGRFSGRQFSNSRSEMNVSTLELGDSALYLCASSLGYSNQPQHFGDGTRLSIL.

The chain is built from TRBV13 and TRBJ2-3; D gene unclear. V was trimmed by 2 bases and J by 6 bases, leaving 9 bases between them. Germline-derived CDR1 and CDR2 are PRHDT and FYEKMQ (reference sequence). The CDR3 has 13 amino acids. CDR3 coding DNA: TGTGCCAGCAGCTTAAGAGTAGTGGATACGCAGTATTTT. Protein: CASSLRVVDTQYF. Drawing the rest from reference TRBV13 and TRBJ2-3, the complete variable domain is AAGVIQSPRHLIKEKRETATLKCYPIPRHDTVYWYQQGPGQDPQFLISFYEKMQSDKGSIPDRFSAQQFSDYHSELNMSSLELGDSALYFCASSLRVVDTQYFGPGTRLTVL.

This clone showed up just once. The J gene is TRBJ1-1, the V gene TRBV29-1; no definite D call. The CDR3 spans 13 residues. The germline CDR1 and CDR2 sequences are SQVTM and ANQGSEA. The V and J ends lost 4 bases and 2 bases respectively, with 11 bases between them. The CDR3 DNA sequence: TGCAGCGTTGTTGCGGGTGTCAACACTGAAGCTTTCTTT. This encodes CSVVAGVNTEAFF.

The rearrangement links TRBV28 to TRBJ2-7; 8 bases line up with TRBD2. V was clipped by 5 bases and J by 6 bases; unmatched bases: 15. Germline V CDR1 and CDR2: MDHEN, SYDVKM. The length of the CDR3 is 16 residues. CDR3 DNA sequence: TGTGCCAGCAGTCTACAACCGAGCGGGAGAGGGGGCGAGCAGTACTTC. The encoded protein is CASSLQPSGRGGEQYF.

V gene TRBV28 combines with J gene TRBJ2-7; TRBD1 might be the D (5 bases). V lost 3 bases and J lost 2, with 11 bases in between. The CDR3 length is 14 residues. Looked up from germline, CDR1 is MDHEN and CDR2 is SYDVKM. The CDR3 reads CASSLRREPYEQYF. Written as DNA, the CDR3 is TGTGCCAGCAGTTTGCGCAGGGAACCCTACGAGCAGTACTTC.